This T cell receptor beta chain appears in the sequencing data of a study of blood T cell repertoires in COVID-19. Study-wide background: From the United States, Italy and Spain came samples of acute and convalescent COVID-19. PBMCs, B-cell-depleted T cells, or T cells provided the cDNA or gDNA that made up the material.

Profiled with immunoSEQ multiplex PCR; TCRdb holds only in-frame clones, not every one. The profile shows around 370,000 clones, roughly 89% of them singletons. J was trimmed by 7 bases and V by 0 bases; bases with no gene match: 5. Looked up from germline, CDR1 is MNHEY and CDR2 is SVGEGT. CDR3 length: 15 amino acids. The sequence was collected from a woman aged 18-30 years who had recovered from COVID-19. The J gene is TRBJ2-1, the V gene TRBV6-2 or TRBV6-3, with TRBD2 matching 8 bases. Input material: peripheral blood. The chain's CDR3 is CASSYSGRASNEQFF. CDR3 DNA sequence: TGTGCCAGCAGTTACTCCGGGAGGGCCTCGAATGAGCAGTTCTTC.